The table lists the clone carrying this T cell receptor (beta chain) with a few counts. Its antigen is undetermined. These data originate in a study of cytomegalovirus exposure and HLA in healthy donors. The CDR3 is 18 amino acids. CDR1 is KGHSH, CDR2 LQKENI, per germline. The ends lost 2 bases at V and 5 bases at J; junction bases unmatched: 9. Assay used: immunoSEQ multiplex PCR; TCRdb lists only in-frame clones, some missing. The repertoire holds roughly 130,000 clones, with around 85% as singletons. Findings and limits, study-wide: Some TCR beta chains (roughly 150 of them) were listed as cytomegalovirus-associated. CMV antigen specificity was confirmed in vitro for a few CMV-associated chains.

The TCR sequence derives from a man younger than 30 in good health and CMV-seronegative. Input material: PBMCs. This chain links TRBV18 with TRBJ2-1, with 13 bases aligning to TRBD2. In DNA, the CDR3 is TGTGCCAGCTCACCAAGACTAGCGGGGGGACCCACGAACAATGAGCAGTTCTTC. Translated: CASSPRLAGGPTNNEQFF.